Listed below are T cell receptor beta chains from one sample, sequenced in a study of T cells in Graves' hyperthyroidism and ophthalmopathy. TCRdb passed the multiplex PCR reads through MiXCR, listing each CDR3 protein once. Among around 440,000 distinct CDR3 sequences, 15% to 18% were seen once, and the ten largest hold 13% to 15%. Sequencing was carried out using blood. The origin of the receptors is a woman aged 18-35 years with Graves' hyperthyroidism. Both conserved end residues are part of each CDR3.

v_call: TRBV28; j_call: TRBJ2-5; cdr3_aa: CASSLIKGTIRPETQYF
v_call: TRBV6-2/TRBV6-3; j_call: TRBJ2-5; cdr3_aa: CASSSSGNSPQYF
v_call: TRBV10-3; j_call: TRBJ1-6; cdr3_aa: CAISDQGMGSPLHF
v_call: TRBV7-2; j_call: TRBJ2-3; cdr3_aa: CASSLASGGVDTQYF
v_call: TRBV7-8; j_call: TRBJ2-2; cdr3_aa: CASSLKTGPGELFF
v_call: TRBV9; j_call: TRBJ1-4; cdr3_aa: CASSMGHLNEKRFF
v_call: TRBV5-8; j_call: TRBJ2-3; cdr3_aa: CASSLEGPADTQYF
v_call: TRBV19; j_call: TRBJ1-5; cdr3_aa: CASSISGRLTNQPQHF
v_call: TRBV18; j_call: TRBJ1-2; cdr3_aa: CAGSPPYRSQFYGYTF
v_call: TRBV7-9; j_call: TRBJ1-2; cdr3_aa: CASTPRVQAWWRYYGYTF
v_call: TRBV3-1; j_call: TRBJ2-4; cdr3_aa: CASSRPGSAKNIQYF
v_call: TRBV29-1; j_call: TRBJ2-4; cdr3_aa: CSVGVAGINGDIQYF
v_call: TRBV6-6; j_call: TRBJ2-1; cdr3_aa: CASSYGSPPWYNEQFF
v_call: TRBV28; j_call: TRBJ1-6; cdr3_aa: CASSTAGYNSPLHF
v_call: TRBV7-8; j_call: TRBJ1-1; cdr3_aa: CASSLTSRVKVLTEAFF
v_call: TRBV28; j_call: TRBJ2-5; cdr3_aa: CASGRGLGQETQYF
v_call: TRBV5-1; j_call: TRBJ1-5; cdr3_aa: CASSPQPDNNQPQHF
v_call: TRBV4-1; j_call: TRBJ2-1; cdr3_aa: CASSQALRLNNEQFF
v_call: TRBV2; j_call: TRBJ1-1; cdr3_aa: CATSGELDTEAFF
v_call: TRBV11-3; j_call: TRBJ2-1; cdr3_aa: CASSSTRGNWNEQFF
v_call: TRBV7-2; j_call: TRBJ2-4; cdr3_aa: CASSLAPTSGSGNIQYF
v_call: TRBV20-1; j_call: TRBJ2-7; cdr3_aa: CSAREAAVRDEQYF
v_call: TRBV6-1; j_call: TRBJ1-2; cdr3_aa: CASSEAGGNYGYTF
v_call: TRBV28; j_call: TRBJ1-5; cdr3_aa: CASSPRGPRGPQHF
v_call: TRBV4-2; j_call: TRBJ1-1; cdr3_aa: CASSQDGPGTEAFF
v_call: TRBV20-1; j_call: TRBJ1-1; cdr3_aa: CSARVQGTNTEAFF
v_call: TRBV7-8; j_call: TRBJ2-7; cdr3_aa: CASNLQGRGIFEQYF
v_call: TRBV20-1; j_call: TRBJ2-2; cdr3_aa: CSASPGLLNTGELFF
v_call: TRBV5-5; j_call: TRBJ2-3; cdr3_aa: CASSFALAGGEADTQYF
v_call: TRBV19; j_call: TRBJ1-1; cdr3_aa: CASSIGAFEAFF
v_call: TRBV6-5; j_call: TRBJ2-1; cdr3_aa: CASSYSQLSAYNEQFF
v_call: TRBV20-1; j_call: TRBJ2-5; cdr3_aa: CSASHPETQYF
v_call: TRBV3-1; j_call: TRBJ2-7; cdr3_aa: CASSFRLAGSYEQYF
v_call: TRBV11-3; j_call: TRBJ2-1; cdr3_aa: CASSLIAGGPYNEQFF
v_call: TRBV7-9; j_call: TRBJ2-7; cdr3_aa: CASSSHGWDRYLGEQYF
v_call: TRBV29-1; j_call: TRBJ1-2; cdr3_aa: CSVDQGKGNYGYTF
v_call: TRBV5-4; j_call: TRBJ2-1; cdr3_aa: CASSSRDRLSNEQFF
v_call: TRBV6-2/TRBV6-3; j_call: TRBJ2-7; cdr3_aa: CASRDRGTYEQYF
v_call: TRBV10-3; j_call: TRBJ2-3; cdr3_aa: CAISESGRATDTQYF
v_call: TRBV4-1; j_call: TRBJ1-1; cdr3_aa: CASSQETRDTEAFF
v_call: TRBV18; j_call: TRBJ2-7; cdr3_aa: CASSPSRGGYEQYF
v_call: TRBV9; j_call: TRBJ2-5; cdr3_aa: CASSVTSGEETQYF
v_call: TRBV19; j_call: TRBJ1-1; cdr3_aa: CASQTRDKTEAFF
v_call: TRBV4-1; j_call: TRBJ2-3; cdr3_aa: CASSQEPGLTLTDTQYF
v_call: TRBV27; j_call: TRBJ2-7; cdr3_aa: CASSFTTGVLNEQYF
v_call: TRBV18; j_call: TRBJ2-7; cdr3_aa: CASSPQEIAGGSYEQYF
v_call: TRBV9; j_call: TRBJ2-7; cdr3_aa: CASSEPGHEQYF
v_call: TRBV7-2; j_call: TRBJ2-3; cdr3_aa: CASSLPSHFHGLAGGSTDTQYF
v_call: TRBV28; j_call: TRBJ2-2; cdr3_aa: CASSFQTSSGGYTGELFF
v_call: TRBV5-8; j_call: TRBJ2-3; cdr3_aa: CASSLFGNSPTDTQYF
v_call: TRBV11-2; j_call: TRBJ2-1; cdr3_aa: CASSLGTSAYNEQFF
v_call: TRBV7-8; j_call: TRBJ1-5; cdr3_aa: CASSLSRQGYQPQHF
v_call: TRBV10-3; j_call: TRBJ2-7; cdr3_aa: CASALFGAKVDEQYF
v_call: TRBV6-5; j_call: TRBJ2-4; cdr3_aa: CASSYSTSLRAVGIQYF
v_call: TRBV24-1; j_call: TRBJ2-7; cdr3_aa: CATSPRGGGEQYF
v_call: TRBV7-9; j_call: TRBJ2-7; cdr3_aa: CASSLEIKLAGIYEQYF
v_call: TRBV6-2/TRBV6-3; j_call: TRBJ1-5; cdr3_aa: CASRIEGTDNQPQHF
v_call: TRBV5-1; j_call: TRBJ1-4; cdr3_aa: CASSLTGTNNEKLFF
v_call: TRBV2; j_call: TRBJ2-1; cdr3_aa: CASSTDSNAYNEQFF